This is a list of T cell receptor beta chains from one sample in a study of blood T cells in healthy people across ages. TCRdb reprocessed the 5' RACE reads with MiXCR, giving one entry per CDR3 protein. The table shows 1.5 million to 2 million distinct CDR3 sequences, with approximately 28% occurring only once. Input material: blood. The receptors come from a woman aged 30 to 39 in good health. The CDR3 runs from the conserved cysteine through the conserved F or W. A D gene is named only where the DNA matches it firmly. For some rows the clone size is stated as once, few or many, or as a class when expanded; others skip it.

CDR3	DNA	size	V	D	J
CSATSTSGGTYEQYF	TGCAGTGCTACCTCGACTAGCGGGGGCACCTACGAGCAGTACTTC	.	TRBV20-1	TRBD2	TRBJ2-7
CASSLSDTFNYGYTF	TGTGCCAGCAGTTTATCGGACACCTTTAACTATGGCTACACCTTC	.	TRBV28	.	TRBJ1-2
CASSYSDRGNSPLHF	TGTGCCAGCAGCTACTCTGACAGGGGAAATTCACCCCTCCACTTT	.	TRBV28	TRBD1	TRBJ1-6
CSAGGNSDGYTF	TGCAGTGCTGGAGGTAACTCGGATGGCTACACCTTC	few	TRBV20-1	.	TRBJ1-2
CASSTGAPLETQYF	TGCGCCAGCAGCACCGGGGCCCCGCTGGAGACCCAGTACTTC	many	TRBV10-1	.	TRBJ2-5
CASSTHQETQYF	TGTGCCAGCAGCACACATCAAGAGACCCAGTACTTC	few	TRBV7-8	.	TRBJ2-5
CAWRWGDLNTEAFF	TGTGCCTGGAGATGGGGGGATTTGAACACTGAAGCTTTCTTT	.	TRBV30	.	TRBJ1-1
CAIVPSTSYNEQFF	TGCGCCATCGTCCCCTCTACCTCCTACAATGAGCAGTTCTTC	.	TRBV12-3/TRBV12-4	.	TRBJ2-1
CASSISGGSYEQYF	TGTGCCAGCAGCATTTCGGGGGGCTCCTACGAGCAGTACTTC	many	TRBV28	TRBD2	TRBJ2-7
CSARLGGGSGVQYF	TGCAGTGCTAGACTAGGCGGCGGGAGTGGGGTTCAGTACTTC	.	TRBV20-1	TRBD2	TRBJ2-4
CAGSLTSGGKDTRYF	TGCGCCGGCAGCCTTACTAGCGGGGGAAAAGATACGCGGTATTTT	.	TRBV5-1	TRBD2	TRBJ2-3
CAIRSSVPSSYEQYF	TGTGCCATCAGATCCTCGGTCCCTAGCTCCTACGAGCAGTACTTC	few	TRBV10-3	.	TRBJ2-7